These 26 T cell receptor beta chains originate from one sample sequenced in a study of blood T cells in healthy people across ages. Combining a sample-barcoded 5' primer with a J-beta primer mix, a second PCR ran for roughly 7 to 11 cycles. TCRdb re-derived calls from the 5' RACE reads in MiXCR, one entry per CDR3 protein. The top ten clones hold around 7.7% of a sample with about 1,500,000 distinct CDR3 sequences, approximately 28% of them seen once. Sequenced: blood. The receptors here all came from a woman in her twenties or thirties in good health.

This clonotype was counted between two and nine times. This chain uses TRBV11-2 with TRBJ2-5; D uncertain. TRBJ2-7 explains the end of the DNA better; the J call may be wrong. Per the germline V gene, CDR1 is SGHAT and CDR2 is FQNNGV. CDR3 length: 12 amino acids. In nucleotides, the CDR3 is TGTGCCAGCAGCTTTTACCGAGACGAGCAGTACTTC. This encodes CASSFYRDEQYF.

The V gene is TRBV20-1, the J gene TRBJ2-5; D remains unclear. Trimming shortened V by 7 bases and J by 1 base, and 7 bases separated the two germline ends. Germline V gene lookup returns CDR1 DFQATT and CDR2 SNEGSKA (reference sequence). The CDR3 has 11 residues. The CDR3, as DNA: TGCAGTGTGTCGGCCCAAGAGACCCAGTACTTC. Protein sequence: CSVSAQETQYF.

The CDR3 DNA is TGTGCCAGCAGCTTGGTTGTAGGGTCGGAGCAGTACTTC. This encodes CASSLVVGSEQYF. The chain uses TRBV7-9 and TRBJ2-7; no definite D call. This CDR3 region has 13 residues. Per the germline V gene, CDR1 is SEHNR and CDR2 is FQNEAQ (reference sequence). The V and J ends lost 3 bases and 7 bases respectively, with 13 bases between them.

The table lists this clonotype with a few counts. This chain's CDR3 is CAWSQLAASSYEQYF. The CDR3 DNA sequence: TGTGCCTGGAGTCAACTAGCGGCGAGCTCCTACGAGCAGTACTTC. The rearrangement links TRBV30 to TRBJ2-7; 8 positions match TRBD2. CDR3 length: 15 residues. Germline CDR1 reads GTSNPN; CDR2 reads SVGIG (reference sequence). The junction had 6 bases not matched to a gene; V was cut back by 2 bases and J by 0 bases.

The chain recombines TRBV6-6 with TRBJ2-3, with a weak D call TRBD1 (6 bases). The CDR3 runs 15 residues. V dropped 4 bases and J dropped 2 bases, with 13 bases sitting between them. Germline lookup yields CDR1 MNHNY and CDR2 SVGAGI (reference sequence). The CDR3 sequence: CASSSVGAPTDTQYF. Written as DNA, the CDR3 is TGTGCCAGCAGTTCTGTGGGGGCCCCCACAGATACGCAGTATTTT.

The rearrangement joins TRBV4-1 to TRBJ1-4, with D uncertain. The CDR3 has 14 amino acids. CDR1 and CDR2 from the germline V gene are MGHRA and YSYEKL. V was clipped by 1 base and J by 7 bases, with 10 bases between them. CDR3 in DNA: TGCGCCAGCAGCCAAGTGGTGGCATTTGAAAAACTGTTTTTT. This encodes CASSQVVAFEKLFF.

In its sample, this clonotype was seen once. Sequence at one end of the junction differs from germline and may be a read error. The chain has TRBV18 and TRBJ2-7, with D maybe TRBD1 (5 bases). Germline lookup yields CDR1 KGHSH and CDR2 LQKENI. The CDR3 loop spans 13 amino acids. CDR3 sequence reads: CASLPGNPYEQYF. In DNA, the CDR3 is TGTGCCAGCTTACCAGGGAACCCCTACGAGCAGTACTTC.

The chain combines TRBV5-6 with TRBJ2-4; D ambiguous. The CDR3 contains 13 residues. The germline V gene encodes CDR1 SGHDT and CDR2 YYEEEE. V was trimmed by 4 bases and J by 6 bases, leaving 11 bases between them. CDR3 amino acids: CASSRETPNIQYF. In nucleotides, the CDR3 is TGTGCCAGCAGCCGAGAGACTCCAAACATTCAGTACTTC.

This chain connects TRBV18 to TRBJ2-7; no definite D call. Trimming stripped 4 bases from V and 2 bases from J, with 24 bases between. The CDR3 extends over 18 amino acids. Germline lookup yields CDR1 KGHSH and CDR2 LQKENI. CDR3 DNA: TGTGCCAGCTCACGACCGCGACCTCCGGGCCGAAGAACCTACGAGCAGTACTTC. This encodes CASSRPRPPGRRTYEQYF.

J is TRBJ2-3 and V is TRBV12-3 or TRBV12-4; D may be TRBD1 (6 bases). V lost 6 bases to trimming and J lost 2 bases, with 12 bases between them. The CDR3 extends over 14 amino acids. The CDR3 nucleotides read TGTGCCAGCAGATACAGGGAGAACACAGATACGCAGTATTTT. Protein product: CASRYRENTDTQYF.

V gene TRBV2 combines with J gene TRBJ1-2; D ambiguous. The CDR3 loop spans 14 amino acids. Looked up from germline, CDR1 is SNHLY and CDR2 is FYNNEI. Deletions cut 9 bases from V and 4 bases from J, with 18 bases between. CDR3 sequence (DNA): TGTGCCAGTGGGGATAAGCCAGGCCCCTATGGCTACACCTTC. Translating gives CASGDKPGPYGYTF.

This clonotype turned up a few times. The rearrangement links TRBV5-1 to TRBJ1-5, with D possibly matching TRBD1 (6 bases). The CDR3 consists of 16 residues. Germline V gives CDR1 SGHRS, CDR2 YFSETQ. Trimming pared 6 bases from V and 7 bases from J, leaving 23 bases between. The chain's CDR3 is CASKRGGGLGGQPQHF. CDR3 coding DNA: TGCGCCAGCAAGCGTGGGGGCGGCTTGGGGGGGCAGCCCCAGCATTTT. Supplemented by reference TRBV5-1 and TRBJ1-5, the full variable domain reads KAGVTQTPRYLIKTRGQQVTLSCSPISGHRSVSWYQQTPGQGLQFLFEYFSETQRNKGNFPGRFSGRQFSNSRSEMNVSTLELGDSALYLCASKRGGGLGGQPQHFGDGTRLSIL.

This clonotype was recorded many times. This chain links TRBV5-1 with TRBJ2-7; TRBD1 is a possible D gene (5 bases). Deletions cut 5 bases from V and 5 bases from J, with 14 bases between. This CDR3 has 13 residues. CDR1 is SGHRS, CDR2 YFSETQ, per germline. The CDR3 spells CASRLQAAHEQYF. CDR3 DNA sequence: TGCGCCAGCAGATTACAGGCAGCCCACGAGCAGTACTTC.

This clonotype was picked up many times. The J gene is TRBJ2-1, the V gene TRBV9, with D tentatively TRBD1 (6 bases). Trimming cost V 0 bases and J 10 bases, with 14 bases left between them. From germline, CDR1 is SGDLS and CDR2 YYNGEE. This CDR3 spans 14 amino acids. In DNA form, the CDR3 reads TGTGCCAGCAGCGTAGCTACTTTAGGGACAGAGCAGTTCTTC. This sequence encodes CASSVATLGTEQFF.

Note on this clonotype: At one end, the junction sequence differs from germline, possibly due to a read error. This chain joins TRBV6-1 and TRBJ2-3, with TRBD2 matching over 7 bases. The CDR3 has 14 residues. CDR1 is MNHNS and CDR2 is SASEGT in the germline V gene. The chain's CDR3 is CASRRERSTGTQYF. In nucleotides, the CDR3 is TGTGCCAGCAGGCGGGAGAGATCCACAGGTACGCAGTATTTT.

There are a few counts of this clonotype. The V and J genes are TRBV6-5 and TRBJ2-1; D not certain. There are 17 residues in the CDR3. Germline CDR1 reads MNHEY; CDR2 reads SVGAGI. The V gene lost 0 bases and the J gene lost 8 bases, with 20 bases spanning the gap. The CDR3, as DNA: TGTGCCAGCAGTTACTCGGGGTCTTTTTTGCTTATCGATGAGCAGTTCTTC. Amino acid sequence: CASSYSGSFLLIDEQFF.

This clonotype appeared a few times. The rearrangement joins TRBV7-9 to TRBJ2-5, with TRBD2 matching over 13 bases. Germline V lookup: CDR1 SEHNR, CDR2 FQNEAQ (reference sequence). After removal of 5 bases from V and 1 base from J, the junction contained 7 bases not matched to a gene. There are 17 residues in the CDR3. CDR3 loop: CASSPQLAGGFQETQYF. The CDR3 DNA reads as TGTGCCAGCAGCCCGCAACTAGCGGGAGGGTTCCAAGAGACCCAGTACTTC.

The chain joins TRBV7-9 to TRBJ2-3; 7 bases are a match to TRBD1. V trimming: 5 bases; J trimming: 7 bases; junction bases outside the gene matches: 6. Germline CDR1 SEHNR, CDR2 FQNEAQ (reference sequence). CDR3 length equals 13 residues. CDR3 amino acids: CASSQGQRNTQYF. CDR3 sequence (DNA): TGTGCCAGCAGCCAGGGACAGCGAAATACGCAGTATTTT. The full variable domain, with the rest looked up from reference TRBV7-9 and TRBJ2-3, is DTGVSQNPRHKITKRGQNVTFRCDPISEHNRLYWYRQTLGQGPEFLTYFQNEAQLEKSRLLSDRFSAERPKGSFSTLEIQRTEQGDSAMYLCASSQGQRNTQYFGPGTRLTVL.

The gene calls are TRBV18 and TRBJ2-1; 8 bases fit TRBD2. The CDR3 totals 15 residues. J lost 5 bases, V lost 4 bases, and 7 bases had no gene match. CDR1 and CDR2 from the germline V gene are KGHSH and LQKENI. The CDR3 spells CASSLRTSQDNEQFF. The CDR3 region has the DNA TGTGCCAGCTCACTGCGGACTAGCCAAGACAATGAGCAGTTCTTC.

This clonotype showed up many times. The chain has TRBV3-1 and TRBJ2-5; 7 bases align to TRBD1. V was pared by 4 bases and J by 4 bases, with 6 bases of the junction left unmatched. The germline CDR1 and CDR2 sequences are LGHDT and YNNKEL (reference sequence). CDR3 length: 14 amino acids. CDR3 DNA sequence: TGTGCCAGCAGCCCTAGTAGGGGGCGAGAGACCCAGTACTTC. This codes for CASSPSRGRETQYF.

This clonotype appeared a few times. The chain has TRBV7-8 and TRBJ2-1, with 10 bases fitting TRBD2. After removal of 7 bases from V and 10 bases from J, the junction contained 19 bases not matched to a gene. The CDR3 sequence is 17 residues long. The germline CDR1 and CDR2 sequences are SGHVS and FQNEAQ. The chain's CDR3 is CASTPGLGKREGTEQFF. The CDR3 nucleotides read TGTGCCAGCACCCCTGGATTGGGTAAGCGGGAGGGTACCGAGCAGTTCTTC.

The table lists this clonotype with a few counts. J is TRBJ2-1 and V is TRBV7-2; D may be TRBD1 (6 bases). There are 18 residues in the CDR3. Trimming took off 2 bases at V and 10 bases at J, with 27 bases between the two ends. Germline V gene lookup returns CDR1 SGHTA and CDR2 FQGNSA. The CDR3: CASSLPQFGQLHPAEQFF. CDR3 nucleotides: TGTGCCAGCAGCTTACCTCAATTTGGACAGTTACACCCTGCGGAGCAGTTCTTC.

Turning to this clonotype: This could be a read error, since a much larger clone is one nucleotide away. V is TRBV5-1 and J is TRBJ2-3, with a tentative D call TRBD1 (6 bases). The CDR3 is made up of 15 amino acids. V shed 0 bases and J shed 2 bases, with 10 bases lying between them. CDR1 is SGHRS and CDR2 is YFSETQ in the germline V gene. The CDR3 spells CASSLDGDNTDTQYF. CDR3 DNA sequence: TGCGCCAGCAGCTTGGACGGGGACAACACAGATACGCAGTATTTT.

On this clonotype itself: A read error may account for a junction end that differs from germline. The chain joins TRBV12-3 or TRBV12-4 to TRBJ2-3; TRBD2 aligns across 14 bases. This CDR3 is 16 amino acids long. CDR3 in DNA: TGTGCCAGCAGTTTTGGGACTAGCGGGAGCACAGATGCGCAGTATTTT. Amino acid sequence: CASSFGTSGSTDAQYF.

The J gene is TRBJ2-5, the V gene TRBV5-1; 10 positions agree with TRBD2. Germline CDR1 and CDR2: SGHRS and YFSETQ. The CDR3 extends over 17 amino acids. Germline trimming cut 4 bases from V and 11 bases from J; bases unmatched to any gene: 20. CDR3 nucleotides: TGCGCCAGCAGCGTAATAGCGGGGGGATCTTCCTACAATGGGCAGTACTTC. It yields the protein CASSVIAGGSSYNGQYF.

V gene TRBV12-3 or TRBV12-4 combines with J gene TRBJ1-4; no definite D call. The V and J ends lost 4 bases and 8 bases respectively, with 14 bases between them. The CDR3 has 14 residues. The CDR3 coding sequence is TGTGCCAGCAGTTGTGGGGTGGTAGCCGAAAAACTGTTTTTT. This translates into CASSCGVVAEKLFF.